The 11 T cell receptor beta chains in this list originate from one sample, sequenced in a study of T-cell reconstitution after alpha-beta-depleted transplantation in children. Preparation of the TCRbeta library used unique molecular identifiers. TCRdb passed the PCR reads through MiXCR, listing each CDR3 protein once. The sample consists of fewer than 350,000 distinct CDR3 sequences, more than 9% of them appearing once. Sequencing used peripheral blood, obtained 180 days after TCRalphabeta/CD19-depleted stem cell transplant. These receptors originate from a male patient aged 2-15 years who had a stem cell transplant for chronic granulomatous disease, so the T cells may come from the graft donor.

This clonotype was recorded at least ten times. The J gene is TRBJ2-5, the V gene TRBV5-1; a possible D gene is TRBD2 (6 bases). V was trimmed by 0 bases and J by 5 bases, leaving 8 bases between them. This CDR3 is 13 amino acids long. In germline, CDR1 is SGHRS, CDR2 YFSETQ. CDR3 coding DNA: TGCGCCAGCAGCTTGGGCAGCGGGGAGACCCAGTACTTC. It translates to CASSLGSGETQYF. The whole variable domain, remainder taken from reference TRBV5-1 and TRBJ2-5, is KAGVTQTPRYLIKTRGQQVTLSCSPISGHRSVSWYQQTPGQGLQFLFEYFSETQRNKGNFPGRFSGRQFSNSRSEMNVSTLELGDSALYLCASSLGSGETQYFGPGTRLLVL.

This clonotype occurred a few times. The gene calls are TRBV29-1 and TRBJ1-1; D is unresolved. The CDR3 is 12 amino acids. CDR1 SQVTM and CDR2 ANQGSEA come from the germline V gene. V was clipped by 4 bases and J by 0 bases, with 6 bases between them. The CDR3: CSVGNLNTEAFF. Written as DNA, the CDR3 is TGCAGCGTTGGGAATCTGAACACTGAAGCTTTCTTT.

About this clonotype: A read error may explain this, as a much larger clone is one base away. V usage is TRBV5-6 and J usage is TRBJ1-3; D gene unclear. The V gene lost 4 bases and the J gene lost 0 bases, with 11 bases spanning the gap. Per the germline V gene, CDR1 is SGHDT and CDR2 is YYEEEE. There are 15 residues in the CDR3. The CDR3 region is CASSPILPSGNTIYF. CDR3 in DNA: TGTGCCAGCAGCCCAATCCTACCCTCTGGAAACACCATATATTTT. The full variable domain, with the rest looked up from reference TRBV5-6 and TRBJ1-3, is DAGVTQSPTHLIKTRGQQVTLRCSPKSGHDTVSWYQQALGQGPQFIFQYYEEEERQRGNFPDRFSGHQFPNYSSELNVNALLLGDSALYLCASSPILPSGNTIYFGEGSWLTVV.

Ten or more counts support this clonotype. DNA for the CDR3: TGTGCCAGCAGCTTGGCGATCGGGGGCAGGGGGCTTGAGACCCAGTACTTC. Protein product: CASSLAIGGRGLETQYF. This sequence joins TRBV28 and TRBJ2-5; 8 bases agree with TRBD1. Trimming at V came to 6 bases and at J to 5 bases, leaving 17 bases not matched to a gene. This CDR3 contains 17 residues. Germline-derived CDR1 and CDR2 are MDHEN and SYDVKM.

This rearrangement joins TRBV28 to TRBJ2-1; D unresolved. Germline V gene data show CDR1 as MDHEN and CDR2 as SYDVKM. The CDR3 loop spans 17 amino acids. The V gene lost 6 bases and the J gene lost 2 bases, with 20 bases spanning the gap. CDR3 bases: TGTGCCAGCAGCCTCCGGGCATGGACGGCTGCCTACAATGAGCAGTTCTTC. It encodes CASSLRAWTAAYNEQFF.

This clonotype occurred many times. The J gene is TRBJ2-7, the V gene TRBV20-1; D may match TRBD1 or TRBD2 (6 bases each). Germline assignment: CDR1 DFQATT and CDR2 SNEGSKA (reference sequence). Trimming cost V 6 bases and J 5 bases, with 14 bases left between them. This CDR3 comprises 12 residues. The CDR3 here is CSAPGASHEQYF. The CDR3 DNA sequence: TGCAGTGCCCCGGGGGCTTCCCACGAGCAGTACTTC.

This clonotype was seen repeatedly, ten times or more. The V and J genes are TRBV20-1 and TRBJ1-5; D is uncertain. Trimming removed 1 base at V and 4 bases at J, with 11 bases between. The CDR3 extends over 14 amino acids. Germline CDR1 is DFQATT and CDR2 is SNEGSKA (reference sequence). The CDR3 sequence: CSARVWEGNQPQHF. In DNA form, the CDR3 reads TGCAGTGCTAGAGTTTGGGAGGGAAATCAGCCCCAGCATTTT.

In nucleotides, the CDR3 is TGCAGGGCCCTAGCGGGAGCCAATGAGCAGTTCTTC. Translation gives CRALAGANEQFF. The chain recombines TRBV20-1 with TRBJ2-1, with 10 bases lining up with TRBD2. Germline V CDR1 and CDR2: DFQATT, SNEGSKA (reference sequence). The CDR3 is made up of 12 amino acids.

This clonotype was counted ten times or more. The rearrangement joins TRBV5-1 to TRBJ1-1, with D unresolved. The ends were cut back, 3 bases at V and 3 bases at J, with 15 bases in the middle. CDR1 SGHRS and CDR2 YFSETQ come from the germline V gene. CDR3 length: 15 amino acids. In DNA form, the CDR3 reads TGCGCCAGCAGCTCCGAACCTTACAGTGACACTGAAGCTTTCTTT. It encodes CASSSEPYSDTEAFF.

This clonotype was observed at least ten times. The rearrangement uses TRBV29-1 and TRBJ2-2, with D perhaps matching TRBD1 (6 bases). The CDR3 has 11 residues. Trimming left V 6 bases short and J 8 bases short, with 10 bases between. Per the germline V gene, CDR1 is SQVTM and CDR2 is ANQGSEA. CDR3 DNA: TGCAGCGTATCACAGGGTGGGGAGCTGTTTTTT. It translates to CSVSQGGELFF.

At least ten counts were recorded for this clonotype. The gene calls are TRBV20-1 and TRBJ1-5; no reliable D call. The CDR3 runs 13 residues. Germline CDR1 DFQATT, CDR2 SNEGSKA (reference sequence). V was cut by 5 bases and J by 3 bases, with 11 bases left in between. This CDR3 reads CSAALGFNQPQHF. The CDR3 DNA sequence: TGCAGTGCTGCCTTGGGCTTCAATCAGCCCCAGCATTTT.